The TCR beta chain under discussion was sequenced for a study of beta chain features in type 1 diabetes. Study summary: Sorted cells from all samples, numbering 107,917,701, were examined. Study-wide points: The similarity of naive, central memory and Treg TCRB repertoires appeared greater among patients than among healthy donors. Shortening that was moderate but significant affected the TCRB CDR3s of Type 1 diabetes patients in all four CD4+ subsets.

This clone was counted only a few times. No antigen is known for it. Sorting produced populations that all topped 98% purity. Of the isolated RNA, all was reverse transcribed, and so the sequenced material was expressed TCRB transcripts. TCRdb's copy holds only in-frame clones and misses some; the assay was immunoSEQ multiplex PCR. The repertoire holds around 300,000 clones, with around 16% as singletons. This receptor was identified in a man younger than 30 with type 1 diabetes. The sample taken for sequencing was naive CD4+ T cells from blood.

The chain's CDR3 is CASSPNLASETQYF. In DNA, the CDR3 is TGTGCCAGCAGCCCCAACCTAGCATCGGAGACCCAGTACTTC. The rearrangement uses TRBV7-6 and TRBJ2-5, with a possible D match to TRBD2 (5 bases). The CDR3 contains 14 residues. The germline V gene has CDR1 SGHVS and CDR2 FNYEAQ. V was cut by 5 bases and J by 5 bases, with 15 bases left in between. Full variable domain (outside the CDR3, taken from reference TRBV7-6 and TRBJ2-5): GAGVSQSPRYKVTKRGQDVALRCDPISGHVSLYWYRQALGQGPEFLTYFNYEAQQDKSGLPNDRFSAERPEGSISTLTIQRTEQRDSAMYRCASSPNLASETQYFGPGTRLLVL.